Presented here are 29 T cell receptor beta chains from one specimen sequenced in a study of blood T cell repertoires in COVID-19. Only in-frame clones appear in the TCRdb table, and some are missing; sequencing was by immunoSEQ multiplex PCR. The repertoire consists of about 220,000 clones, with almost 90% occurring once and the leading ten covering over 12%. The sequenced sample consisted of PBMCs or T cells enriched from blood (not recorded which). Receptors originate from a man aged 30-40 years who had been exposed to COVID-19.

This clone was seen only a few times. The gene calls are TRBV7-9 and TRBJ2-2; D is perhaps TRBD1 (5 bases). Germline V CDR1 and CDR2: SEHNR, FQNEAQ (reference sequence). The V and J ends lost 1 base and 3 bases respectively, with 12 bases between them. This CDR3 has 16 residues. Here the CDR3 reads CASSLDPQGHTGELFF. The CDR3 DNA follows: TGTGCCAGCAGCTTAGACCCCCAGGGCCACACCGGGGAGCTGTTTTTT. The complete variable domain, with remaining parts taken from reference TRBV7-9 and TRBJ2-2, reads DTGVSQNPRHKITKRGQNVTFRCDPISEHNRLYWYRQTLGQGPEFLTYFQNEAQLEKSRLLSDRFSAERPKGSFSTLEIQRTEQGDSAMYLCASSLDPQGHTGELFFGEGSRLTVL.

The DNA of the CDR3 is TGCGCCAGCAGCTTGGTGGGTCCAGGGGATGAGCAGTACTTC. As protein: CASSLVGPGDEQYF. The rearrangement links TRBV5-1 to TRBJ2-7, with D perhaps matching TRBD1 (6 bases). CDR1 and CDR2 from the germline V gene are SGHRS and YFSETQ. The CDR3 covers 14 residues. Trimming left V 0 bases short and J 7 bases short, with 14 bases between.

This chain joins TRBV19 and TRBJ1-5; TRBD1 aligns across 7 bases. Germline V gene lookup returns CDR1 LNHDA and CDR2 SQIVND (reference sequence). Losses at the gene ends were 5 bases for V and 3 bases for J; bases not matched to a gene: 7. This CDR3 spans 15 amino acids. This CDR3 is CASSEGQSPNQPQHF. CDR3 coding DNA: TGTGCCAGTAGTGAGGGACAGAGCCCCAATCAGCCCCAGCATTTT.

V gene TRBV5-4 combines with J gene TRBJ1-1; 7 bases are shared with TRBD1. The germline V gene encodes CDR1 SGHNT and CDR2 YYREEE (reference sequence). V gave up 4 bases and J gave up 2 bases; unmatched junction bases: 5. This CDR3 contains 14 residues. CDR3 sequence: CASSDGDRNTEAFF. The CDR3 bases are TGTGCCAGCAGCGACGGGGACAGAAACACTGAAGCTTTCTTT. Complete variable domain (other parts from reference TRBV5-4 and TRBJ1-1): ETGVTQSPTHLIKTRGQQVTLRCSSQSGHNTVSWYQQALGQGPQFIFQYYREEENGRGNFPPRFSGLQFPNYSSELNVNALELDDSALYLCASSDGDRNTEAFFGQGTRLTVV.

The chain couples TRBV14 to TRBJ2-1; maybe TRBD1 (6 bases). This CDR3 region has 19 residues. Deletions cut 0 bases from V and 6 bases from J, with 24 bases between. The germline V gene has CDR1 SGHDN and CDR2 FVKESK. The CDR3 bases are TGTGCCAGCAGCCAAGAAAGCAGTTTAAGTTGGGGGCGTGGCAATGAGCAGTTCTTC. This codes for CASSQESSLSWGRGNEQFF.

The CDR3 reads CASSLIGTGDQPQHF. CDR3 nucleotide sequence: TGTGCCAGCAGTTTAATCGGGACAGGGGATCAGCCCCAGCATTTT. The chain has TRBV6-2 or TRBV6-3 and TRBJ1-5; 10 bases map to TRBD1. Germline loops: CDR1 MNHEY, CDR2 SVGEGT. The V gene end was trimmed by 4 bases and the J gene end by 5 bases; junction bases not matched to a gene: 5. There are 15 residues in the CDR3.

The chain employs TRBV19 and TRBJ2-1; 7 nucleotides align to TRBD1. Germline assignment: CDR1 LNHDA and CDR2 SQIVND (reference sequence). V lost 6 bases to trimming and J lost 4 bases; unmatched junction nucleotides: 12. The CDR3 consists of 16 residues. The CDR3 is CASSSERDSPYNEQFF. Here the CDR3 DNA reads TGTGCCAGTAGCTCCGAGAGGGACAGCCCATACAATGAGCAGTTCTTC.

This clone came up once. The rearrangement joins TRBV24-1 to TRBJ2-4, with 8 bases that match TRBD2. J lost 9 bases, V lost 7 bases, and 7 bases had no gene match. CDR1 is KGHDR and CDR2 is SFDVKD in the germline V gene. The CDR3 has 13 residues. The CDR3, as DNA: TGTGCCACCAGCCCGGGGGGGGGCAGCATTCAGTACTTC. Protein: CATSPGGGSIQYF.

J is TRBJ1-2 and V is TRBV25-1; D ambiguous. Per germline, CDR1 MGHDK and CDR2 SYGVNS. The CDR3 has 13 residues. The V gene lost 2 bases and the J gene lost 0 bases, with 4 bases spanning the gap. CDR3 nucleotide sequence: TGTGCCAGCAGTGAACCAGCTAACTATGGCTACACCTTC. Amino acids: CASSEPANYGYTF.

This clone was seen once. The V gene is TRBV24-1, the J gene TRBJ1-2; no clear D gene. The V and J ends lost 2 bases and 4 bases respectively, with 10 bases between them. The CDR3 extends over 14 amino acids. Looked up from germline, CDR1 is KGHDR and CDR2 is SFDVKD. The CDR3 region is CATSDSGTTYGYTF. The CDR3 DNA is TGTGCCACCAGTGATTCGGGAACAACCTATGGCTACACCTTC.

The chain carries TRBV3-1 (or the pseudogene TRBV3-2) and TRBJ2-5; a possible D gene is TRBD1 (6 bases). V was trimmed by 2 bases and J by 4 bases, leaving 8 bases between them. This CDR3 contains 13 residues. CDR1 and CDR2 from the germline V gene are LGHDT and YNNKEL (reference sequence). The CDR3 nucleotides are TGTGCCAGCAGCCAACGGACAGCAGAGACCCAGTACTTC. The encoded protein is CASSQRTAETQYF.

The chain is built from TRBV5-4 and TRBJ2-2, with a tentative D call TRBD2 (5 bases). Looked up from germline, CDR1 is SGHNT and CDR2 is YYREEE (reference sequence). Trimming shortened V by 4 bases and J by 6 bases, and 13 bases separated the two germline ends. The CDR3 has 14 amino acids. The CDR3: CASSPGRVPGELFF. In DNA form, the CDR3 reads TGTGCCAGCAGCCCGGGGAGAGTTCCCGGGGAGCTGTTTTTT.

The chain uses TRBV4-1 and TRBJ2-7; 9 bases are a match to TRBD2. CDR3 length: 15 residues. J gave up 0 bases and V 2 bases, and 2 bases lay outside the gene matches. Germline loops: CDR1 MGHRA, CDR2 YSYEKL. The CDR3 DNA is TGCGCCAGCAGCCAACCGACTAGCGGCTCCTACGAGCAGTACTTC. This sequence encodes CASSQPTSGSYEQYF.

The chain has TRBV6-1 and TRBJ1-1; no firm D call. CDR3 length: 14 residues. Trimming removed 2 bases at V and 1 base at J, with 8 bases between. The V gene's germline CDR1 is MNHNS and CDR2 SASEGT. The CDR3 coding sequence is TGTGCCAGCAGTGAAATCTCGGGGAACACTGAAGCTTTCTTT. It is translated as CASSEISGNTEAFF.

The rearrangement uses TRBV6-1 and TRBJ1-1; D is unresolved. CDR3 length: 16 residues. CDR1 and CDR2 from the germline V gene are MNHNS and SASEGT. V was clipped by 3 bases and J by 4 bases, with 18 bases between them. The CDR3 reads CASSDPRWYDGTEAFF. CDR3 coding DNA: TGTGCCAGCAGTGATCCCCGGTGGTATGATGGCACTGAAGCTTTCTTT.

This rearrangement joins TRBV10-1 to TRBJ1-5; weak D call: TRBD1 (5 bases). The CDR3 totals 18 residues. The V gene's germline CDR1 is WNHNN and CDR2 SYGVQD (reference sequence). The V and J ends lost 5 bases and 3 bases respectively, with 23 bases between them. The CDR3 loop reads CASSPCLTGSRVNQPQHF. The CDR3 DNA follows: TGCGCCAGCAGTCCTTGCCTAACCGGGAGCAGGGTCAATCAGCCCCAGCATTTT.

The rearrangement joins TRBV5-1 to TRBJ2-5; 7 positions agree with TRBD2. Germline assignment: CDR1 SGHRS and CDR2 YFSETQ. Losses at the gene ends were 3 bases for V and 7 bases for J; bases not matched to a gene: 12. The CDR3 runs to 15 residues. The CDR3 reads CASSSGGSPGGTQYF. Written as DNA, the CDR3 is TGCGCCAGCAGCTCGGGCGGCTCGCCGGGGGGGACCCAGTACTTC.

The chain recombines TRBV5-1 with TRBJ1-1, with TRBD1 matching over 11 bases. V lost 3 bases and J lost 6; bases outside the gene matches: 7. This CDR3 has 15 residues. From germline, CDR1 is SGHRS and CDR2 YFSETQ. The CDR3 reads CASSSGDRGLAEAFF. DNA of the CDR3: TGCGCCAGCAGCTCGGGGGACAGGGGGTTAGCTGAAGCTTTCTTT.

This chain uses TRBV25-1 with TRBJ1-1; no definite D call. V was cut by 7 bases and J by 1 base, with 16 bases left in between. This CDR3 has 15 residues. The germline gives CDR1 MGHDK, CDR2 SYGVNS. For the CDR3, the DNA is TGTGCCAGCACCACCATGGCACAACCGAACACTGAAGCTTTCTTT. It translates to CASTTMAQPNTEAFF. Complete variable domain (other parts from reference TRBV25-1 and TRBJ1-1): EADIYQTPRYLVIGTGKKITLECSQTMGHDKMYWYQQDPGMELHLIHYSYGVNSTEKGDLSSESTVSRIRTEHFPLTLESARPSHTSQYLCASTTMAQPNTEAFFGQGTRLTVV.

The rearrangement uses TRBV27 and TRBJ1-5; no clear D gene. Per the germline V gene, CDR1 is MNHEY and CDR2 is SMNVEV (reference sequence). This CDR3 has 12 amino acids. The ends were cut back, 8 bases at V and 1 base at J, with 6 bases in the middle. CDR3 loop: CASRRSNQPQHF. CDR3 DNA sequence: TGTGCCAGCCGGCGGAGCAATCAGCCCCAGCATTTT.

This clone was counted a few times. The chain employs TRBV11-2 and TRBJ2-7; 10 bases line up with TRBD1. V shed 2 bases and J 4 bases; nucleotides not matched to a gene: 5. This CDR3 comprises 15 residues. The V gene's germline CDR1 is SGHAT and CDR2 FQNNGV. CDR3 nucleotides: TGTGCCAGCAGCTTATCCGGGACAGGGGATTACGAGCAGTACTTC. Protein: CASSLSGTGDYEQYF. Variable domain in full (rest from reference TRBV11-2 and TRBJ2-7): EAGVAQSPRYKIIEKRQSVAFWCNPISGHATLYWYQQILGQGPKLLIQFQNNGVVDDSQLPKDRFSAERLKGVDSTLKIQPAKLEDSAVYLCASSLSGTGDYEQYFGPGTRLTVT.

CDR3 DNA: TGTGCCAGCAGTTTACGGTTGGAAAAACTGTTTTTT. It encodes CASSLRLEKLFF. The rearrangement joins TRBV28 to TRBJ1-4; the D is unclear. The germline CDR1 and CDR2 sequences are MDHEN and SYDVKM. The V and J ends lost 2 bases and 8 bases respectively, with 6 bases between them. This CDR3 has 12 amino acids.

The chain recombines TRBV7-6 with TRBJ2-1, with D possibly being TRBD1 (6 bases). This CDR3 has 13 amino acids. V lost 0 bases and J lost 9, with 9 bases in between. Germline-derived CDR1 and CDR2 are SGHVS and FNYEAQ. This chain's CDR3 is CASSLAAGVEQFF. The CDR3 DNA is TGTGCCAGCAGCTTAGCAGCAGGGGTTGAGCAGTTCTTC.

The V and J genes are TRBV10-3 and TRBJ1-1; D gene unclear. Germline V gene sequence: CDR1 ENHRY, CDR2 SYGVKD. This CDR3 has 14 residues. Deletions cut 1 base from V and 3 bases from J, with 9 bases between. The CDR3 spells CAISELGQDTEAFF. The CDR3, as DNA: TGTGCCATCAGTGAGTTGGGCCAGGACACTGAAGCTTTCTTT.

The gene calls are TRBV7-8 and TRBJ1-6, with TRBD1 as a possible D gene (5 bases). Germline V gene lookup returns CDR1 SGHVS and CDR2 FQNEAQ. The V end lost 1 base, the J end lost 8 bases, and 15 bases lay between the germline ends. The CDR3 has 16 residues. Written as DNA, the CDR3 is TGTGCCAGCAGCTTAGGTGGGGGGATTTTGGATTCACCCCTCCACTTT. Its protein product is CASSLGGGILDSPLHF. Complete variable domain (other parts from reference TRBV7-8 and TRBJ1-6): GAGVSQSPRYKVAKRGQDVALRCDPISGHVSLFWYQQALGQGPEFLTYFQNEAQLDKSGLPSDRFFAERPEGSVSTLKIQRTQQEDSAVYLCASSLGGGILDSPLHFGNGTRLTVT.

The V call is TRBV7-6, the J call TRBJ2-3; a weak D match, TRBD1 (6 bases). Trimming pared 3 bases from V and 0 bases from J, leaving 13 bases between. The CDR3 is 16 residues long. From germline, CDR1 is SGHVS and CDR2 FNYEAQ. The chain's CDR3 is CASSFGRGQSTDTQYF. The CDR3 nucleotides are TGTGCCAGCAGCTTTGGGAGAGGACAGAGCACAGATACGCAGTATTTT.

This clone has a single count. This rearrangement joins TRBV11-1 to TRBJ1-6; D possibly corresponds to TRBD1 (5 bases). Deletions cut 1 base from V and 9 bases from J, with 10 bases between. The V gene's germline CDR1 is SGHAT and CDR2 FQDESV (reference sequence). The CDR3 contains 14 residues. The CDR3 reads CASSLDDRVSPLHF. The CDR3 DNA follows: TGTGCCAGCAGCTTAGATGACAGAGTTTCACCCCTCCACTTT.

The V and J genes are TRBV19 and TRBJ1-5; 7 bases are shared with TRBD1. V lost 1 base, J lost 5 bases, and 5 bases stayed unmatched. CDR3 size: 15 residues. From germline, CDR1 is LNHDA and CDR2 SQIVND (reference sequence). CDR3 nucleotide sequence: TGTGCCAGTAGTATAGGGGGGACAGTTCATCAGCCCCAGCATTTT. It translates to CASSIGGTVHQPQHF.

This chain connects TRBV28 to TRBJ2-1, with 7 bases that match TRBD2. Germline CDR1 MDHEN, CDR2 SYDVKM. Trimming cost V 2 bases and J 15 bases; bases outside gene matches: 10. The CDR3 runs 13 residues. CDR3 sequence: CASSLDSRRGMFF. The CDR3 DNA reads TGTGCCAGCAGTTTAGATAGCCGGCGGGGGATGTTCTTC.